Below, one TCR beta chain is given with its context. Original handling: Researchers report that nucleated cell counts were estimated from reference gene primer amplification. The data were produced by immunoSEQ multiplex PCR, yet TCRdb's version contains in-frame clones alone and is incomplete. V, J and clone size are taken as reported in that table, and D and trimming were inferred from the DNA itself. Of about 300,000 clones detected, around nine tenths appear once; the ten largest clones hold less than 6%. This specimen comes from a study of blood T cell repertoires in COVID-19. Study summary: Sites across the United States, Italy and Spain contributed samples from acute and convalescent COVID-19. PBMCs, B-cell-depleted T cells, or T cells provided the cDNA or gDNA that made up the material.

Trimming left V 2 bases short and J 8 bases short, with 6 bases between. In germline, CDR1 is MNHEY, CDR2 SVGAGI. The CDR3 has 11 amino acids. This TCR was recovered from a woman aged 25 to 39 who had recovered from COVID-19. The sequenced sample consisted of PBMCs or T cells enriched from blood (not recorded which). The J gene is TRBJ1-2, the V gene TRBV6-5; D call uncertain. The CDR3 DNA is TGTGCCAGCAGTTACGGAGGAGGCTACACCTTC. It translates to CASSYGGGYTF.